Sequencing of this T cell receptor beta chain was carried out in a study of blood T cell repertoires in COVID-19. For the study at large: Nucleic acid was either cDNA or gDNA, and it came from T cells, B-cell-depleted T cells, or PBMCs.

Original processing methods: For nucleated cells, counts were estimated from reference gene primer amplification. Sequencing was performed with immunoSEQ multiplex PCR; in TCRdb, only in-frame clones are kept and a portion is missing. The V and J calls and clone size were taken over from that table, and D and trimming were inferred from the DNA. In the table there are over 85,000 clones, about 91% of which are singletons. This clone was observed a single time. The sequence came from a man aged 18 to 30 with acute or convalescent COVID-19. Sequenced: peripheral blood.

CDR3 protein: CASSRARNSNQPQHF. CDR3 DNA: TGTGCCAGCAGTCGTGCCAGAAATAGCAATCAGCCCCAGCATTTT. The genes are TRBV2 and TRBJ1-5; unclear D gene. This CDR3 is 15 amino acids long. In germline, CDR1 is SNHLY, CDR2 FYNNEI. Trimming removed 5 bases from V and 0 bases from J, with 11 bases in between.